The clone carrying this T cell receptor (beta chain) has more than one count but fewer than ten. What it binds is unknown. The source of the sample is a study of PD-1 blockade in classical Hodgkin lymphoma. Study context: Patients in the cohort were put on intravenous nivolumab, 3 mg/kg every 2 weeks.

Study outcomes and limitations: Similar baseline diversity was found in complete responders and newly diagnosed patients. Patients starting nivolumab less than 1 year after ASCT had lower diversity and were excluded from later analyses.

The germline gives CDR1 KGHSH, CDR2 LQKENI. The CDR3 sequence is 17 residues long. Trimming left V 3 bases short and J 2 bases short, with 16 bases between. Every one of the patients relapsed after autologous stem cell transplantation (brentuximab vedotin exposure was variable). Generated by immunoSEQ multiplex PCR, the TCRdb table keeps only in-frame clones and is missing some. Of about 30,000 clones listed, 71% are singletons. The J gene is TRBJ2-2, the V gene TRBV18, with D possibly called TRBD1 or TRBD2 (6 bases each). The starting material was peripheral blood mononuclear cells (PBMCs), obtained before the second cycle of nivolumab. The source is a human donor with classical Hodgkin lymphoma. CDR3 sequence (DNA): TGTGCCAGCTCACCTACCTACAGGGACTTAAACACCGGGGAGCTGTTTTTT. This codes for CASSPTYRDLNTGELFF. Filled out from reference TRBV18 and TRBJ2-2, the complete variable domain reads NAGVMQNPRHLVRRRGQEARLRCSPMKGHSHVYWYRQLPEEGLKFMVYLQKENIIDESGMPKERFSAEFPKEGPSILRIQQVVRGDSAAYFCASSPTYRDLNTGELFFGEGSRLTVL.